Following are 27 T cell receptor beta chains from one sample sequenced in a study of T cell responses to AZD1222 COVID-19 vaccine. This table comes from immunoSEQ multiplex PCR, and its TCRdb copy is limited to in-frame clones, with some not included. The top ten hold over 0.9% of the sample, which has 150,000 or so clones, 85% to 95% seen once. The material sequenced was peripheral blood, taken on day 0 of MenACWY control vaccination. These receptors were taken from an adult in good health.

The chain combines TRBV6-1 with TRBJ1-5, with D perhaps matching TRBD1 (6 bases). Germline loops: CDR1 MNHNS, CDR2 SASEGT. The CDR3 has 17 residues. V was clipped by 4 bases and J by 0 bases, with 16 bases between them. The CDR3 here is CASSVINYRDSNQPQHF. As DNA, the CDR3 is TGTGCCAGCAGTGTTATAAATTACAGGGATAGCAATCAGCCCCAGCATTTT.

The chain uses TRBV10-3 and TRBJ1-3, with D hard to call. The CDR3 extends over 15 amino acids. Trimming took 10 bases from V and 2 from J, leaving 18 bases between them. Germline-derived CDR1 and CDR2 are ENHRY and SYGVKD. In DNA, the CDR3 is TGTGCCACGACCCGGGTCGATGGACCTGGAAACACCATATATTTT. Its translation: CATTRVDGPGNTIYF.

The chain couples TRBV4-2 to TRBJ2-2; TRBD2 aligns across 8 bases. This CDR3 spans 17 amino acids. Germline V gene lookup returns CDR1 LGHNA and CDR2 YNFKEQ. The V segment lost 0 bases and the J segment 9 bases; nucleotides outside the gene matches: 12. As DNA, the CDR3 is TGTGCCAGCAGCCAAGATCGTACGGCGGGAGGAGTGCGGGAGCTGTTTTTT. It yields the protein CASSQDRTAGGVRELFF.

The V and J genes are TRBV7-8 and TRBJ1-1; tentatively, D is TRBD1 (5 bases). The CDR3 runs 12 residues. Deletions cut 5 bases from V and 9 bases from J, with 13 bases between. Germline V CDR1 and CDR2: SGHVS, FQNEAQ. The CDR3 DNA follows: TGTGCCAGCAGCCCCGGGTCAGGGCAAGCTTTCTTT. Translating it yields CASSPGSGQAFF.

This rearrangement joins TRBV7-9 to TRBJ1-3, with 10 nucleotides matching TRBD1. CDR1 is SEHNR and CDR2 is FQNEAQ in the germline V gene (reference sequence). With V trimmed by 0 bases and J by 7 bases, 3 bases remained unmatched. This CDR3 is built from 15 residues. CDR3 protein: CASSLATGGANTIYF. The CDR3 DNA reads as TGTGCCAGCAGCTTAGCGACAGGGGGCGCGAACACCATATATTTT.

The chain employs TRBV15 and TRBJ1-5; possibly TRBD1 for D (6 bases). Trimming stripped 0 bases from V and 6 bases from J, with 12 bases between. The CDR3 totals 15 residues. Per the germline V gene, CDR1 is LNHNV and CDR2 is YYDKDF (reference sequence). The CDR3 protein is CATSRDKGGGQPQHF. CDR3 DNA sequence: TGTGCCACCAGCAGAGATAAGGGGGGTGGTCAGCCCCAGCATTTT.

In this sample, this clone turned up once. The chain is built from TRBV24-1 and TRBJ2-1; 9 bases map to TRBD1. The germline V gene has CDR1 KGHDR and CDR2 SFDVKD. The length of the CDR3 is 16 residues. The V and J ends lost 4 bases and 6 bases, in that order; junction bases with no gene match: 9. As DNA, the CDR3 is TGTGCCACCAGTGACCGGGGACAGGGCTGGGGCAATGAGCAGTTCTTC. Translation: CATSDRGQGWGNEQFF.

This chain links TRBV5-1 with TRBJ2-5; TRBD1 matches 12 bases. The CDR3 is 15 residues long. The V gene's germline CDR1 is SGHRS and CDR2 YFSETQ. V dropped 4 bases and J dropped 5; count of bases not matched to a gene: 6. The CDR3 bases are TGCGCCAGCAGCACCCCGGGACAGGGGGCGGAGACCCAGTACTTC. Protein: CASSTPGQGAETQYF.

The CDR3 spells CASSLWATRTYEQYF. Written as DNA, the CDR3 is TGTGCCAGCAGCTTATGGGCTACTAGAACTTACGAGCAGTACTTC. The chain links TRBV11-2 to TRBJ2-7; TRBD2 might be the D (5 bases). CDR3 size: 15 residues. From germline, CDR1 is SGHAT and CDR2 FQNNGV. Between the trimmed V and J ends, which lost 2 bases and 4 bases, there was a span of 15 bases.

Comment on this clone: One junction end does not reproduce the germline sequence, and a read error may be involved. The chain employs TRBV7-9 and TRBJ1-5; D is unresolved. The V gene's germline CDR1 is SEHNR and CDR2 FQNEAQ (reference sequence). CDR3 length equals 14 residues. The CDR3, as DNA: TGTGCCAGCAGGTTAGAGGGATCCAATCAGCCCCAGCATTTT. Amino acids: CASRLEGSNQPQHF.

The V and J genes are TRBV6-5 and TRBJ1-1, with TRBD1 identical over 7 bases. Germline CDR1 and CDR2: MNHEY and SVGAGI. The CDR3 is 15 residues long. J gave up 1 base and V 3 bases, and 5 bases lay outside the gene matches. CDR3 loop: CASSYTGQKNTEAFF. CDR3 nucleotide sequence: TGTGCCAGCAGTTATACGGGACAGAAGAACACTGAAGCTTTCTTT.

J is TRBJ1-2 and V is TRBV6-5; D is perhaps TRBD1 (5 bases). V gave up 10 bases and J gave up 5 bases, with 23 bases separating them. CDR1 is MNHEY and CDR2 is SVGAGI in the germline V gene. The CDR3 is 15 amino acids. For the CDR3, the DNA is TGTGCCACCTTTATTGGGGACCAGTATAGTTATGGCTACACCTTC. This gives the protein CATFIGDQYSYGYTF.

This chain joins TRBV9 and TRBJ1-2; D possibly corresponds to TRBD1 (6 bases). CDR1 and CDR2 from the germline V gene are SGDLS and YYNGEE. The CDR3 has 14 residues. V lost 4 bases and J 4 bases, leaving 14 bases between the germline ends. The CDR3 is CASSTQGPGYGYTF. Written as DNA, the CDR3 is TGTGCCAGCAGCACGCAGGGGCCTGGCTATGGCTACACCTTC.

This clone has just one count. The chain combines TRBV5-1 with TRBJ1-1; a possible D gene is TRBD1 (5 bases). Germline V gives CDR1 SGHRS, CDR2 YFSETQ. V lost 4 bases and J lost 7, with 26 bases in between. The CDR3 runs 17 residues. Here the CDR3 reads CASSRRNGNTSRGEAFF. DNA of the CDR3: TGCGCCAGCAGCCGCCGCAACGGGAACACCTCAAGGGGTGAAGCTTTCTTT.

This chain uses TRBV4-2 with TRBJ1-3, with D possibly TRBD1 on 5 matching bases. CDR1 is LGHNA and CDR2 is YNFKEQ in the germline V gene. CDR3 length: 16 amino acids. V was clipped by 1 base and J by 0 bases, with 10 bases between them. CDR3 bases: TGTGCCAGCAGCCAAGGAGGGACCTCCTCTGGAAACACCATATATTTT. Translation gives CASSQGGTSSGNTIYF.

The V call is TRBV2, the J call TRBJ2-1; 8 nucleotides line up with TRBD2. This CDR3 comprises 14 residues. In germline, CDR1 is SNHLY, CDR2 FYNNEI. After removal of 9 bases from V and 0 bases from J, the junction contained 4 bases not matched to a gene. CDR3 sequence reads: CASRSGNSYNEQFF. For the CDR3, the DNA is TGTGCCAGTCGTAGCGGGAACTCCTACAATGAGCAGTTCTTC.

The chain is built from TRBV28 and TRBJ1-2; D remains unclear. The V end was cut by 10 bases, the J end by 5 bases, with 17 bases between. Per germline, CDR1 MDHEN and CDR2 SYDVKM. The CDR3 runs 13 residues. In DNA, the CDR3 is TGTGCCACCGCCCAGACGGCTAGTTATGGCTACACCTTC. It yields the protein CATAQTASYGYTF.

V is TRBV6-2 or TRBV6-3 and J is TRBJ1-2, with D perhaps matching TRBD1 (6 bases). CDR1 is MNHEY and CDR2 is SVGEGT in the germline V gene. V dropped 5 bases and J dropped 8 bases, with 21 bases sitting between them. The CDR3 totals 15 residues. The CDR3 sequence is CASSPTGGQRRGYTF. CDR3 in DNA: TGTGCCAGCAGTCCGACGGGAGGACAGCGAAGGGGCTACACCTTC.

This chain joins TRBV4-1 and TRBJ2-1; D gene unclear. The V and J ends lost 2 bases and 9 bases respectively, with 11 bases between them. This CDR3 spans 13 amino acids. Germline loops: CDR1 MGHRA, CDR2 YSYEKL. For the CDR3, the DNA is TGCGCCAGCAGCCAACTCGCGGAAGGTGAGCAGTTCTTC. It specifies CASSQLAEGEQFF.

This chain links TRBV7-2 with TRBJ1-3; possibly TRBD1 for D (5 bases). The CDR3 is 16 residues long. The germline CDR1 and CDR2 sequences are SGHTA and FQGNSA. V was cut by 1 base and J by 2 bases, with 12 bases left in between. CDR3 protein: CASSLGGGGAGNTIYF. CDR3 nucleotides: TGTGCCAGCAGCTTAGGCGGTGGAGGGGCTGGAAACACCATATATTTT.

The chain joins TRBV6-5 to TRBJ1-3, with D hard to call. Germline V CDR1 and CDR2: MNHEY, SVGAGI. V was shortened by 5 bases and J by 2 bases, with 10 bases between the two germline ends. The CDR3 spans 14 residues. The CDR3 reads CASSPPDAGNTIYF. The CDR3 nucleotides read TGTGCCAGCAGTCCCCCGGACGCTGGAAACACCATATATTTT.

The chain uses TRBV28 and TRBJ1-1; 7 bases fit TRBD1. This CDR3 has 15 residues. Germline V gene sequence: CDR1 MDHEN, CDR2 SYDVKM. Unmatched junction bases numbered 8, after V lost 7 bases and J lost 0 bases. CDR3 protein: CASTPDRAMNTEAFF. CDR3 bases: TGTGCCAGCACCCCCGACAGGGCAATGAACACTGAAGCTTTCTTT.

The chain recombines TRBV9 with TRBJ2-1, with D possibly TRBD2 on 6 matching bases. Germline V CDR1 and CDR2: SGDLS, YYNGEE. Between the trimmed V and J ends, which lost 0 bases and 9 bases, there was a span of 10 bases. CDR3 size: 13 residues. The CDR3 DNA is TGTGCCAGCAGCGTAGCGGGAGTGAGTGAGCAGTTCTTC. It is translated as CASSVAGVSEQFF.

The chain links TRBV30 to TRBJ1-6; the D gene is possibly TRBD1 (5 bases). Germline loops: CDR1 GTSNPN, CDR2 SVGIG (reference sequence). The CDR3 spans 14 residues. The V end was cut by 3 bases, the J end by 8 bases, with 14 bases between. The CDR3 sequence is CAWSPPGGDSPLHF. The CDR3 nucleotides are TGTGCCTGGAGCCCACCCGGGGGAGATTCACCCCTCCACTTT. Complete variable domain (other parts from reference TRBV30 and TRBJ1-6): SQTIHQWPATLVQPVGSPLSLECTVEGTSNPNLYWYRQAAGRGLQLLFYSVGIGQISSEVPQNLSASRPQDRQFILSSKKLLLSDSGFYLCAWSPPGGDSPLHFGNGTRLTVT.

The rearrangement uses TRBV6-1 and TRBJ2-7; the D is unclear. The germline CDR1 and CDR2 sequences are MNHNS and SASEGT. The CDR3 has 15 amino acids. V dropped 0 bases and J dropped 2 bases, with 11 bases sitting between them. The CDR3 DNA sequence: TGTGCCAGCAGTGAAGCGCCCCCCGGTCCCTACGAGCAGTACTTC. Its protein product is CASSEAPPGPYEQYF.

The rearrangement links TRBV7-2 to TRBJ1-2; 9 nucleotides align to TRBD1. Germline values: CDR1 SGHTA, CDR2 FQGNSA. The J segment lost 10 bases and the V segment lost 3 bases, leaving 9 bases of the junction unmatched. The CDR3 length is 14 residues. DNA for the CDR3: TGTGCCAGCAGCTTCCCGGGACAGGGTCGGTACTACACCTTC. Encoded protein: CASSFPGQGRYYTF.

This chain joins TRBV9 and TRBJ1-3; D is unclear. Trimming left V 4 bases short and J 0 bases short, with 8 bases between. The CDR3 runs to 14 residues. The V gene's germline CDR1 is SGDLS and CDR2 YYNGEE. CDR3 in DNA: TGTGCCAGCAGCTTACAAAGCTCTGGAAACACCATATATTTT. Its translation is CASSLQSSGNTIYF. Combining the CDR3 with reference TRBV9 and TRBJ1-3 gives the whole variable domain DSGVTQTPKHLITATGQRVTLRCSPRSGDLSVYWYQQSLDQGLQFLIQYYNGEERAKGNILERFSAQQFPDLHSELNLSSLELGDSALYFCASSLQSSGNTIYFGEGSWLTVV.